Shown below are 12 T cell receptor beta chains from a single sample sequenced in a study of blood T cell repertoires in COVID-19. TCRdb's table, derived via immunoSEQ multiplex PCR, lists solely in-frame clones and lacks some. The sample holds about 240,000 clones, roughly 87% seen once. Sequencing was performed on peripheral blood. The receptor source for this set is a man aged 55 to 70 who had recovered from COVID-19.

J is TRBJ2-1 and V is TRBV5-6; 10 nucleotides line up with TRBD2. Germline V lookup: CDR1 SGHDT, CDR2 YYEEEE. The J segment lost 9 bases and the V segment lost 4 bases, leaving 7 bases of the junction unmatched. The CDR3 is 14 amino acids. The CDR3 bases are TGTGCCAGCAGCCGACTAGCGGGCACGGGTGAGCAGTTCTTC. Amino acids: CASSRLAGTGEQFF.

The V call is TRBV9, the J call TRBJ2-3, with unresolved D. Trimming removed 0 bases at V and 3 bases at J, with 11 bases between. The CDR3 length is 15 residues. Germline V gene data show CDR1 as SGDLS and CDR2 as YYNGEE. The CDR3 DNA sequence: TGTGCCAGCAGCGTAGGATTAGAGTTAACAGATACGCAGTATTTT. The encoded protein is CASSVGLELTDTQYF.

The genes are TRBV19 and TRBJ1-5; TRBD1 matches at 9 bases. Per germline, CDR1 LNHDA and CDR2 SQIVND (reference sequence). The trim removed 5 bases at V and 6 bases at J, leaving 14 bases unmatched. CDR3 size: 17 residues. DNA for the CDR3: TGTGCCAGTAGTTTTAAACAGGGGGCGCGTCGAATTCAGCCCCAGCATTTT. As protein: CASSFKQGARRIQPQHF. The entire variable domain, with the rest obtained from reference TRBV19 and TRBJ1-5, is as follows: DGGITQSPKYLFRKEGQNVTLSCEQNLNHDAMYWYRQDPGQGLRLIYYSQIVNDFQKGDIAEGYSVSREKKESFPLTVTSAQKNPTAFYLCASSFKQGARRIQPQHFGDGTRLSIL.

The chain links TRBV7-2 to TRBJ1-2; D call uncertain. This CDR3 region has 14 residues. With 5 bases removed from V and 3 bases from J, the gap between germline ends came to 13 bases. CDR1 and CDR2 from the germline V gene are SGHTA and FQGNSA. Here the CDR3 DNA reads TGTGCCAGCAGCAATCTCCGGGGTGACTATGGCTACACCTTC. Its translation is CASSNLRGDYGYTF.

The chain uses TRBV11-3 and TRBJ1-1; D is uncertain. Germline-derived CDR1 and CDR2 are SGHNT and YENEEA. Trimming stripped 1 base from V and 11 bases from J, with 14 bases between. The CDR3 is made up of 13 amino acids. CDR3 in amino acids: CASSLVYETKAFF. The DNA of the CDR3 is TGTGCCAGCAGCTTAGTTTACGAAACTAAGGCTTTCTTT.

In its sample, this clone was seen once. This chain joins TRBV7-9 and TRBJ1-2, with D uncertain. Germline CDR1 SEHNR, CDR2 FQNEAQ (reference sequence). Trimming took 5 bases from V and 8 from J, leaving 9 bases between them. The length of the CDR3 is 11 residues. The CDR3: CASSPGKGYTF. CDR3 DNA: TGTGCCAGCAGCCCCGGGAAGGGCTACACCTTC.

The chain recombines TRBV27 with TRBJ1-6; tentatively, D is TRBD1 (6 bases). CDR3 length equals 15 residues. The V end was cut by 4 bases, the J end by 1 base, with 8 bases between. Germline loops: CDR1 MNHEY, CDR2 SMNVEV (reference sequence). The CDR3 bases are TGTGCCAGCAGTTCAGGGGTGTCCTATAATTCACCCCTCCACTTT. This encodes CASSSGVSYNSPLHF.

This clone was picked up one time. The chain combines TRBV20-1 with TRBJ2-2; tentative D call: TRBD1 (6 bases). The germline CDR1 and CDR2 sequences are DFQATT and SNEGSKA (reference sequence). The CDR3 extends over 9 amino acids. CDR3 DNA: TGCTCAGGGGCCGGGGAGCTGTTTTTT. It codes for CSGAGELFF.

This clone was counted once. V and J are TRBV9 and TRBJ2-7; 14 bases are a match to TRBD2. Trimming cost V 2 bases and J 8 bases; bases outside gene matches: 15. The CDR3 is 18 residues long. Germline CDR1 SGDLS, CDR2 YYNGEE. CDR3 sequence: CASSVRGTSGGHHSQQYF. The DNA of the CDR3 is TGTGCCAGCAGCGTCAGAGGGACTAGCGGGGGTCACCACAGTCAGCAGTACTTC.

The rearrangement links TRBV28 to TRBJ1-1, with unresolved D. Trimming left V 9 bases short and J 0 bases short, with 14 bases between. CDR3 length: 14 residues. Germline CDR1 reads MDHEN; CDR2 reads SYDVKM. Here the CDR3 reads CASHEFTLNTEAFF. CDR3 DNA: TGTGCCAGTCACGAATTTACATTGAACACTGAAGCTTTCTTT.

The chain has TRBV19 and TRBJ1-5; 9 bases match TRBD1. The CDR3 is 13 residues long. Germline V gives CDR1 LNHDA, CDR2 SQIVND (reference sequence). The V gene end was trimmed by 4 bases and the J gene end by 7 bases; junction bases not matched to a gene: 2. The CDR3 coding sequence is TGTGCCAGTAGTAGGGACAGGGACCAGCCCCAGCATTTT. As protein: CASSRDRDQPQHF. The full variable domain, rest sourced from reference TRBV19 and TRBJ1-5, is DGGITQSPKYLFRKEGQNVTLSCEQNLNHDAMYWYRQDPGQGLRLIYYSQIVNDFQKGDIAEGYSVSREKKESFPLTVTSAQKNPTAFYLCASSRDRDQPQHFGDGTRLSIL.

In this sample, this clone turned up once. The genes are TRBV5-1 and TRBJ2-2, with 7 bases identical to TRBD2. Germline CDR1 reads SGHRS; CDR2 reads YFSETQ. The CDR3 is 14 residues long. Trimming took 2 bases from V and 5 from J; bases not matched to a gene: 3. The DNA of the CDR3 is TGCGCCAGCAGCTTCAAGGGAGGGACCGGGGAGCTGTTTTTT. Amino acids: CASSFKGGTGELFF.